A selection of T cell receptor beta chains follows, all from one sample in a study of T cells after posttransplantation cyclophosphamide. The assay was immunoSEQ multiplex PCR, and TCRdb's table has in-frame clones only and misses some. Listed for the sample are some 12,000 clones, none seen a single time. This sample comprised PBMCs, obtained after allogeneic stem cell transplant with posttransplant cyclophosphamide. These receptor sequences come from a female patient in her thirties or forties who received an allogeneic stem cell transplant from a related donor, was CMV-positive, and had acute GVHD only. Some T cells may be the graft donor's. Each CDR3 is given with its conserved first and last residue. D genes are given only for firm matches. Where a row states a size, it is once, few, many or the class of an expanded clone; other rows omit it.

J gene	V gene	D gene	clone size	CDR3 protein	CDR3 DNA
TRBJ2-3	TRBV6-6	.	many	CAHRRGGTLGTDTQYF	TGTGCCCATCGGAGGGGGGGAACGTTGGGCACAGATACGCAGTATTTT
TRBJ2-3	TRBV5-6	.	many	CASNTPTDTQYF	TGTGCCAGCAACACCCCCACAGATACGCAGTATTTT
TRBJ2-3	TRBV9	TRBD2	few	CASSVQAGGPWDTQYF	TGTGCCAGCAGCGTACAAGCGGGAGGGCCTTGGGATACGCAGTATTTT
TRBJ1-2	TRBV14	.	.	CASSQDLLPWGYTF	TGTGCCAGCAGCCAAGATCTACTCCCCTGGGGCTACACCTTC
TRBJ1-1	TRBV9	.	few	CASSVGGLMNTEAFF	TGTGCCAGCAGCGTAGGGGGGCTCATGAACACTGAAGCTTTCTTT
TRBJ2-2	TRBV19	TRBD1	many	CASRDRAPGELFF	TGTGCCAGTAGGGACAGGGCTCCCGGGGAGCTGTTTTTT
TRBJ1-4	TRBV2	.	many	CASKALNEKLFF	TGTGCCAGCAAAGCGCTTAATGAAAAACTGTTTTTT
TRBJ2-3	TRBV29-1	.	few	CSSPGVGAGDTQYF	TGCAGCTCCCCTGGTGTGGGGGCGGGAGATACGCAGTATTTT
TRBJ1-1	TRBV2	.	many	CASKLLNTEAFF	TGTGCCAGCAAACTTTTGAACACTGAAGCTTTCTTT
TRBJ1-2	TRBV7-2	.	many	CASSLSQNYGYTF	TGTGCCAGCAGCTTAAGTCAGAACTATGGCTACACCTTC
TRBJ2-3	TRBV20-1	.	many	CSAQGVVTQYF	TGCAGTGCACAGGGAGTGGTTACGCAGTATTTT
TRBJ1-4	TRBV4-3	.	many	CASSRAWGPEKLFF	TGCGCCAGCAGCCGGGCGTGGGGGCCTGAAAAACTGTTTTTT
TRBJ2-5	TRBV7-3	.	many	CASSHDLGGQETQYF	TGTGCCAGCAGCCACGATTTAGGCGGACAAGAGACCCAGTACTTC
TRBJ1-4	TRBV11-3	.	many	CASSYPAEGKLFF	TGTGCCAGCAGCTACCCTGCCGAGGGAAAACTGTTTTTT
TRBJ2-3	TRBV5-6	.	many	CASSLATGQRSDTQYF	TGTGCCAGCAGCTTGGCAACCGGACAAAGATCAGATACGCAGTATTTT
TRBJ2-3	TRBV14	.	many	CASGRFQGADTQYF	TGTGCCAGCGGGAGGTTCCAGGGGGCAGATACGCAGTATTTT
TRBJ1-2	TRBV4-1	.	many	CASSQAGAGEPLANYGYTF	TGCGCCAGCAGCCAGGCCGGGGCAGGGGAACCGCTAGCTAACTATGGCTACACCTTC
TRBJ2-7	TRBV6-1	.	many	CASSELTPEQYF	TGTGCCAGCAGTGAATTGACTCCCGAACAGTACTTC
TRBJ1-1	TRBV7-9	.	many	CASSLGPTNTEAFF	TGTGCCAGCAGCTTGGGCCCTACCAACACTGAAGCTTTCTTT
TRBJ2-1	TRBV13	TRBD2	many	CASSPSGGVVDEQFF	TGTGCCAGCAGCCCTAGCGGGGGGGTAGTCGATGAGCAGTTCTTC
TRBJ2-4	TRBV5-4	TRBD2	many	CASSIWTSGGAGIQYF	TGTGCCAGCAGCATCTGGACTAGCGGGGGGGCGGGCATTCAGTACTTC
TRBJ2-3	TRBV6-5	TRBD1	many	CASSYFQGADTQYF	TGTGCCAGCAGTTATTTCCAGGGGGCAGATACGCAGTATTTT
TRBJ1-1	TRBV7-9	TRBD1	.	CASSLEQGSEAFF	TGTGCCAGCAGCTTGGAACAGGGGTCTGAAGCTTTCTTT